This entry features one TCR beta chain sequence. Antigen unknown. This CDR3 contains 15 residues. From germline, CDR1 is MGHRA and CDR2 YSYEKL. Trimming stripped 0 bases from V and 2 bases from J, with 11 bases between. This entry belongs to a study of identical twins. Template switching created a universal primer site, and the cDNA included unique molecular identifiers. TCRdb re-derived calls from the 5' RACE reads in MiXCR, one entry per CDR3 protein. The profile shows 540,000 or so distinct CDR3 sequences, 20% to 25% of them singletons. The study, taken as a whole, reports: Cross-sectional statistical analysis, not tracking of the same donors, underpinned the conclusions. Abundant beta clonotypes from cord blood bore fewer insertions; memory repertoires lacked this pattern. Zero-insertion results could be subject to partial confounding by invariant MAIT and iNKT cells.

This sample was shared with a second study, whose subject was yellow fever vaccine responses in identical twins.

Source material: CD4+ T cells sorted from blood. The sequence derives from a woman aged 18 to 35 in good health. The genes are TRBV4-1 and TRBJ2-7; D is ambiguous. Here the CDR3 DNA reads TGCGCCAGCAGCCAAGATTTAAGCGTCCCCTACGAGCAGTACTTC. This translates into CASSQDLSVPYEQYF.